This TCR beta chain was obtained from a study of T-cell memory formation after mild COVID-19. Using its own MiXCR run on the 5' RACE reads, TCRdb lists one record per CDR3 protein. The data contain 300,000 to 400,000 distinct CDR3 sequences, 10% to 15% of them singletons. This clonotype has just a few counts. J gave up 4 bases and V 3 bases, and 6 bases lay outside the gene matches. CDR1 and CDR2 (germline): SGHRS, YFSETQ. This CDR3 is built from 15 residues. Sequenced input: PBMCs or a T cell subset sorted from them (not recorded which). The V gene is TRBV5-1, the J gene TRBJ2-3; TRBD2 agrees at 9 bases. The clonotype was recovered from a man between 18 and 35 years old who had mild COVID-19 (a few samples of this study predate the infection). Cell type and time point are not known. The CDR3 sequence: CASSSPGLAADTQYF. CDR3 nucleotides: TGCGCCAGCAGCTCCCCGGGACTAGCAGCAGATACGCAGTATTTT.